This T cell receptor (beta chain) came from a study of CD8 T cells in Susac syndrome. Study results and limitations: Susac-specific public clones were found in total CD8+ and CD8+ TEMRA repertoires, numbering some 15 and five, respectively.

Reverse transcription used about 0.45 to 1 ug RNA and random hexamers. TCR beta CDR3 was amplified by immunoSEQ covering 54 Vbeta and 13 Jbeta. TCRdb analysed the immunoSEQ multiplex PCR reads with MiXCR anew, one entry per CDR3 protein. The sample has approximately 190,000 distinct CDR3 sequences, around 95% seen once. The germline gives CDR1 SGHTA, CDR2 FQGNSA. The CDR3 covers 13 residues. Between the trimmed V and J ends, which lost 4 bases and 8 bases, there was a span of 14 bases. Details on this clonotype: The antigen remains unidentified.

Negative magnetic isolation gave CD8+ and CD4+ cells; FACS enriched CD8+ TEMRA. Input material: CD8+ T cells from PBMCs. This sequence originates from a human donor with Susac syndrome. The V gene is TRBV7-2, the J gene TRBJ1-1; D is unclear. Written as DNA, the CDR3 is TGTGCCAGCAGCTCCCCAGACAAGCCCGAAGCTTTCTTT. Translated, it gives CASSSPDKPEAFF.